This T cell receptor beta chain was identified during a study of blood T cell repertoires in COVID-19. The CDR3 length is 14 residues. Trimming at V came to 4 bases and at J to 9 bases, leaving 6 bases not matched to a gene. Per the germline V gene, CDR1 is MDHEN and CDR2 is SYDVKM. Method: immunoSEQ multiplex PCR; TCRdb's copy keeps in-frame clones and lacks some. This table holds 250,000 to 350,000 clones, 86% found once. Sequences were obtained from peripheral blood. The chain uses TRBV28 and TRBJ1-6, with TRBD1 matching over 7 bases. The sequence came from a woman aged 25-40 years with active or convalescent COVID-19. Here the CDR3 reads CASSSTGLASPLHF. CDR3 DNA: TGTGCCAGCAGTTCGACAGGGCTTGCTTCACCCCTCCACTTT.